The TCR beta chain described here comes from a study of beta chain features in type 1 diabetes. The overall study: Roughly 110,000,000 sorted cells were examined across all samples.

This clone occurred a few times. Reverse transcription of all isolated RNA meant that expressed TCRB transcripts were sequenced. The assay was immunoSEQ multiplex PCR, and TCRdb's table has in-frame clones only and misses some. The table lists more than 300,000 clones, 8% of them singletons. V lost 3 bases and J 4 bases, leaving 6 bases between the germline ends. CDR1 is SQVTM and CDR2 is ANQGSEA in the germline V gene. The CDR3 extends over 11 amino acids. The sequence derives from a woman younger than 30 in good health. The sequenced sample consisted of central memory CD4+ T cells from blood. The rearrangement joins TRBV29-1 to TRBJ2-5; D gene ambiguous. CDR3 protein: CSVDVGETQYF. The CDR3 nucleotides read TGCAGCGTTGATGTGGGAGAGACCCAGTACTTC.